The entry below gives a single T cell receptor (beta chain) sequence along with its context. The CDR3 extends over 14 amino acids. In germline, CDR1 is MNHEY, CDR2 SVGEGT. With V trimmed by 5 bases and J by 7 bases, 6 bases remained unmatched. The sample originates from a study of TIL therapy for anti-PD-1-resistant metastatic lung cancer. The immunoSEQ assay was v3. Measured with immunoSEQ multiplex PCR; TCRdb has only the in-frame clones, and not every one. Of about 46,000 clones listed, 70% to 90% are singletons. Time point specified: pre-treatment sample, taken before nivolumab and TIL therapy. The sequence was collected from a person between 30 and 80 years old with non-small cell lung cancer. The chain couples TRBV6-2 or TRBV6-3 to TRBJ2-1, with TRBD2 matching 9 bases. The source was blood, collected at baseline. The CDR3 is CASSGRGGLNEQFF. CDR3 sequence (DNA): TGTGCCAGCAGTGGGCGGGGGGGCCTGAATGAGCAGTTCTTC.